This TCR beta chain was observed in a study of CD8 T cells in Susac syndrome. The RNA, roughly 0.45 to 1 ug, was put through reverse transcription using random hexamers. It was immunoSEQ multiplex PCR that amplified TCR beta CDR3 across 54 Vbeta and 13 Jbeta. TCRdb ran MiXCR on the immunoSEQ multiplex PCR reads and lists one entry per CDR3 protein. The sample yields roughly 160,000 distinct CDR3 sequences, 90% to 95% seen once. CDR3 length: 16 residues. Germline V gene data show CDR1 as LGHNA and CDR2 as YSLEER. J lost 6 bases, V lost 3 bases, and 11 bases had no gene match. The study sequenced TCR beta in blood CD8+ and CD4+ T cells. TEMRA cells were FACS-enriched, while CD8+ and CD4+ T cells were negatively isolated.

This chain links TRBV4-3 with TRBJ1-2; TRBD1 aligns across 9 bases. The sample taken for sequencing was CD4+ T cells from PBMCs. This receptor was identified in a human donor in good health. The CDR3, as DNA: TGCGCCAGCAGCCATGGAGGGACAGGGCGGGGTGATGGCTACACCTTC. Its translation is CASSHGGTGRGDGYTF.